These 5 T cell receptor beta chains originate from one sample sequenced in a study of vaccination and CD4 T cells after COVID-19. Cultured CD4+ T-cell DNA underwent Oncomine TCR Beta short-read sequencing. TCRdb passed the PCR reads through MiXCR, listing each CDR3 protein once. The sample consists of thousands of distinct CDR3 sequences, approximately 48% of them appearing once. Antigen specificity for these receptors is unknown. The treatment denotes: approximately 9-day PBMC culture with coronavirus spike peptide pools or control peptides (ViraFEST assay). The material sequenced was CD4+ T cells from blood, cultured in vitro. All receptors derive from a human donor who had recovered from COVID-19.

The rearrangement uses TRBV20-1 and TRBJ2-3, with no clear D. The CDR3 is 15 residues long. Between the trimmed V and J ends, which lost 0 bases and 0 bases, there was a span of 10 bases. CDR1 is DFQATT, CDR2 SNEGSKA, per germline (reference sequence). The CDR3 spells CSARDPRRSTDTQYF. CDR3 sequence (DNA): TGCAGTGCTAGAGACCCGCGAAGGAGCACAGATACGCAGTATTTT.

V is TRBV21-1 and J is TRBJ2-3; the tabulated D call, TRBD2, remains unverified against the DNA. TRBV21-1 is marked as a pseudogene. CDR3 length: 17 residues. CDR3 nucleotides: TGTGCCAGCAGGAACCCTAGTCGCCGTAAGGGCACAGATACGCAGTATTTT. This codes for CASRNPSRRKGTDTQYF.

This chain joins TRBV7-3 and TRBJ2-2; D is ambiguous. This CDR3 has 14 amino acids. V was cut by 5 bases and J by 3 bases, with 10 bases left in between. From germline, CDR1 is SGHTA and CDR2 FQGTGA. CDR3: CASSLHLDTGELFF. Here the CDR3 DNA reads TGTGCCAGCAGCCTCCACCTGGACACCGGGGAGCTGTTTTTT.

V gene TRBV7-2 combines with J gene TRBJ2-7; tentative D call: TRBD1 (6 bases). CDR1 SGHTA and CDR2 FQGNSA come from the germline V gene. The CDR3 runs to 15 residues. With 4 bases removed from V and 0 bases from J, the gap between germline ends came to 13 bases. CDR3: CASSSPDRTSYEQYF. The CDR3 DNA sequence: TGTGCCAGCAGCTCACCGGACAGAACCTCCTACGAGCAGTACTTC.

This clonotype appeared a few times. The chain is built from TRBV7-9 and TRBJ2-1, with D possibly being TRBD2 (6 bases). The germline CDR1 and CDR2 sequences are SEHNR and FQNEAQ (reference sequence). V lost 3 bases, J lost 2 bases, and 8 bases lay in between. The CDR3 has 14 residues. The chain's CDR3 is CASSFSGAYNEQFF. The CDR3 coding sequence is TGTGCCAGCAGCTTTAGCGGAGCCTACAATGAGCAGTTCTTC. Full variable domain (remainder filled in from reference TRBV7-9 and TRBJ2-1): DTGVSQNPRHKITKRGQNVTFRCDPISEHNRLYWYRQTLGQGPEFLTYFQNEAQLEKSRLLSDRFSAERPKGSFSTLEIQRTEQGDSAMYLCASSFSGAYNEQFFGPGTRLTVL.